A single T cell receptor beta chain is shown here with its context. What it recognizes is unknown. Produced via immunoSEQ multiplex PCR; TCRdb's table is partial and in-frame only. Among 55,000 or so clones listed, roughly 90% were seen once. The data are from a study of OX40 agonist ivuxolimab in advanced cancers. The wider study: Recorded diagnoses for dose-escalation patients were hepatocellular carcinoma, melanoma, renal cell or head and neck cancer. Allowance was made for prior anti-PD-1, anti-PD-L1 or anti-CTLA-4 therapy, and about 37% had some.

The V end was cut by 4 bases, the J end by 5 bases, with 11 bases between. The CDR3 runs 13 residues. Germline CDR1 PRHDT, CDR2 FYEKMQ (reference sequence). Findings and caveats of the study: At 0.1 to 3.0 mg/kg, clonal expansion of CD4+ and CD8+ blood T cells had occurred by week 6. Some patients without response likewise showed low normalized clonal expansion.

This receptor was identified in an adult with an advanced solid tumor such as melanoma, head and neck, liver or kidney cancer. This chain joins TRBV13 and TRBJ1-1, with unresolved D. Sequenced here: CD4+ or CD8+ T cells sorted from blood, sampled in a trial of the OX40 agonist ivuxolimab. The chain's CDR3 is CASSSTVGTEAFF. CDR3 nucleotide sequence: TGTGCCAGCAGCTCCACTGTGGGGACTGAAGCTTTCTTT.